This T cell receptor (beta chain) originates from a study of blood T cells in healthy people across ages. PCR was performed a second time for roughly 7 to 12 cycles using a sample-barcoded 5' primer and a J-beta primer mix. In TCRdb, the 5' RACE reads were re-called with MiXCR into one record per CDR3 protein. The sample shows some 900,000 distinct CDR3 sequences, around 30% of them seen only once. Broader study findings: Because donor CMV status was unknown, expanded clonotype changes were possibly confounded. Measured against age, TCR beta diversity per million T cells decreased in a roughly linear manner. Fewer expanded clones and more diversity marked long-lived versus aged donors.

This clonotype was seen ten or more times. Its antigen is undetermined. This CDR3 spans 16 amino acids. The germline V gene encodes CDR1 LGHNA and CDR2 YSLEER. V was trimmed by 0 bases and J by 4 bases, leaving 15 bases between them. Sequences were obtained from blood. The gene calls are TRBV4-3 and TRBJ1-2, with a tentative D call TRBD1 (5 bases). The clonotype originates from a woman of 80 years or more in good health. The CDR3 reads CASSQDRSAGPYGYTF. CDR3 sequence (DNA): TGCGCCAGCAGCCAAGATAGATCGGCAGGGCCCTATGGCTACACCTTC.